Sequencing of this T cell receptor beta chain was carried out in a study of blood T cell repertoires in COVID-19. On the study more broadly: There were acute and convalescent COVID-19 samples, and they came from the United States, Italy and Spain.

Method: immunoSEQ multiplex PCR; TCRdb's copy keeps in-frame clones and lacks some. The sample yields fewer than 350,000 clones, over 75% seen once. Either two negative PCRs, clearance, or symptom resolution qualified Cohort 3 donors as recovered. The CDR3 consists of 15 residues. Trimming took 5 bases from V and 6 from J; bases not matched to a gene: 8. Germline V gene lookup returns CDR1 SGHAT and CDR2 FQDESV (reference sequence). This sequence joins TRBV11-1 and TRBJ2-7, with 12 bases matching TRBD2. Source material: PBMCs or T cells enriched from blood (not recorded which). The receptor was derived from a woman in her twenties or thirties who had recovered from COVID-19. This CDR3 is CASSTRLAGVGEQYF. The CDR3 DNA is TGTGCCAGCAGCACCCGACTAGCGGGAGTAGGCGAGCAGTACTTC. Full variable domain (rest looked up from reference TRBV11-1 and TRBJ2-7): EAEVAQSPRYKITEKSQAVAFWCDPISGHATLYWYRQILGQGPELLVQFQDESVVDDSQLPKDRFSAERLKGVDSTLKIQPAELGDSAMYLCASSTRLAGVGEQYFGPGTRLTVT.